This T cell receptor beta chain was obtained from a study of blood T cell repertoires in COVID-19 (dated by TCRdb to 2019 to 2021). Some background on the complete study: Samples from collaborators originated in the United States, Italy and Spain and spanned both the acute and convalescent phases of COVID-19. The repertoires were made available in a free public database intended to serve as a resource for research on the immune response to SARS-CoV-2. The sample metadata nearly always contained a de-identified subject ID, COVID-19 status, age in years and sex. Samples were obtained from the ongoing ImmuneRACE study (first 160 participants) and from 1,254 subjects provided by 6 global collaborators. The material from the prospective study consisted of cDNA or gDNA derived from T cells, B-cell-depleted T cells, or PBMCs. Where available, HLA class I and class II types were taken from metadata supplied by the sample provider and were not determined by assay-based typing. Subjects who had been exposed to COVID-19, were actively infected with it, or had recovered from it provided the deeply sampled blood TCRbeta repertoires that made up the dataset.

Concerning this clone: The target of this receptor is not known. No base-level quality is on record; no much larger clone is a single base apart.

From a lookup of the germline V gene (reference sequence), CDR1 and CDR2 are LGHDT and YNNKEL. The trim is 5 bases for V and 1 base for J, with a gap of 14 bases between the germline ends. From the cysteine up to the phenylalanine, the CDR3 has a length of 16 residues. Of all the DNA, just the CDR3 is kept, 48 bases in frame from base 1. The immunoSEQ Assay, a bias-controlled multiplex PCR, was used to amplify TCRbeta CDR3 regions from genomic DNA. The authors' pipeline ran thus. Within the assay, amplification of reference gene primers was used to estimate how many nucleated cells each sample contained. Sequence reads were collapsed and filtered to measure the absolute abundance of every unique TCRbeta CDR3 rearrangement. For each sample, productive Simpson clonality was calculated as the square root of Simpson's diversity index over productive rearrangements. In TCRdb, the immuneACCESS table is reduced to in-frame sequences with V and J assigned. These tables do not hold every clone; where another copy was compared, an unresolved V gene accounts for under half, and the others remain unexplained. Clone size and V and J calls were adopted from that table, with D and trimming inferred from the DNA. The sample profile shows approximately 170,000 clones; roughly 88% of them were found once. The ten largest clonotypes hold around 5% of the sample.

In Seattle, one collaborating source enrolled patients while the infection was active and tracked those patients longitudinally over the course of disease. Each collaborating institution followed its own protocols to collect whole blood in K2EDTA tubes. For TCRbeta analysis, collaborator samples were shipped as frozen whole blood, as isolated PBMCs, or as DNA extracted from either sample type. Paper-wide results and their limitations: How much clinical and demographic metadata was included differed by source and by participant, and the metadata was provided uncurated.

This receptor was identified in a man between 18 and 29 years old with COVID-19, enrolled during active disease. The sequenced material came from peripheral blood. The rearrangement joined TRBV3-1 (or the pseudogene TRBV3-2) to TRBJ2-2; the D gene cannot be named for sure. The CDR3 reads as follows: CASSYPPVVNTGELFF. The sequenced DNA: TGTGCCAGCAGCTACCCTCCGGTGGTGAACACCGGGGAGCTGTTTTTT.